This paragraph reports one TCR beta chain. Its cognate antigen is unknown. Preparation of the TCRbeta library involved a method that used unique molecular identifiers. Using its own MiXCR run on the PCR reads, TCRdb lists one record per CDR3 protein. The repertoire holds almost 500,000 distinct CDR3 sequences, with about 10% as singletons. The data were taken from a study of T-cell reconstitution after alpha-beta-depleted transplantation in children. Findings and limits, study-wide: Approximately two months post-transplant, alpha-beta T cells reportedly originated from several hundred expanded graft clones. Some patients showed high day-60 TCRbeta diversity, which derived from surviving recipient T cells and thymic progenitors.

From germline, CDR1 is MDHEN and CDR2 SYDVKM. This CDR3 is built from 14 residues. Trimming shortened V by 3 bases and J by 12 bases, and 15 bases separated the two germline ends. The sequences come from PBMCs, collected before TCRalphabeta/CD19-depleted stem cell transplant. The receptor's source is a child younger than 10 with inherited bone marrow failure, due to receive a stem cell transplant. The V call is TRBV28, the J call TRBJ1-6, with D perhaps matching TRBD1 (6 bases). The chain's CDR3 is CASSFRGTILPLHF. The DNA for the CDR3 is TGTGCCAGCAGTTTTCGAGGGACAATCTTACCCCTCCACTTT.